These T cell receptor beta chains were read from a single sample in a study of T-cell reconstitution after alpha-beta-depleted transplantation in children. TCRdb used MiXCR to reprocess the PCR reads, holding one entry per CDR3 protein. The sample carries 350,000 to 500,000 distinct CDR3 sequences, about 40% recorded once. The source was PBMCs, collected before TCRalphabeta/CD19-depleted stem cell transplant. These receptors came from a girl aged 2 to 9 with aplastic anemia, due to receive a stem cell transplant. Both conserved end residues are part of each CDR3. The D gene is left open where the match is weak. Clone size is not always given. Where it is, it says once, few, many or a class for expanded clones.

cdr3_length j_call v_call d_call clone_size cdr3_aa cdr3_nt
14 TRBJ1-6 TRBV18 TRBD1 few CASSPGQGYSPLHF TGTGCCAGCTCACCTGGACAGGGGTATTCACCCCTCCACTTT
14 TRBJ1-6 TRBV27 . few CASSLMADLEPLHF TGTGCCAGCAGTTTAATGGCAGATCTTGAACCCCTCCACTTT
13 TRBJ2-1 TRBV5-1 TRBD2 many CASSPGLADEQFF TGCGCCAGCAGCCCGGGACTAGCAGATGAGCAGTTCTTC
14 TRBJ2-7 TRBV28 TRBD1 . CASSPYQGAYEQYF TGTGCCAGCAGTCCTTACCAGGGGGCCTACGAGCAGTACTTC
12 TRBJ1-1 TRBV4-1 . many CASSQVVTEAFF TGCGCCAGCAGCCAAGTAGTGACTGAAGCTTTCTTT
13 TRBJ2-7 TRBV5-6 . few CASSLGRTREQYF TGTGCCAGCAGCTTAGGACGAACTAGGGAGCAGTACTTC
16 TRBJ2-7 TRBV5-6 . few CASSSGPGVPPYEQYF TGTGCCAGCAGCTCAGGACCGGGGGTTCCTCCCTACGAGCAGTACTTC
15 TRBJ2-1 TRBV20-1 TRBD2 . CSAKNQAGVGNEQFF TGCAGTGCCAAAAACCAGGCGGGAGTGGGCAATGAGCAGTTCTTC
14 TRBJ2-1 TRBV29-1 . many CSVETRGSYNEQFF TGCAGCGTAGAGACTAGAGGCTCCTACAATGAGCAGTTCTTC
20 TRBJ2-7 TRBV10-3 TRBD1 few CAISEPHRAQGQGGSYEQYF TGTGCCATCAGTGAGCCGCACCGCGCTCAGGGACAGGGGGGGTCCTACGAGCAGTACTTC
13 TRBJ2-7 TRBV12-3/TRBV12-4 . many CASSSGPAGEQYF TGTGCCAGCAGTTCGGGCCCGGCGGGAGAGCAGTACTTC
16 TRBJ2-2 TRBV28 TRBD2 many CASKFLGGHDTGELFF TGTGCCAGCAAATTTTTGGGAGGGCACGACACCGGGGAGCTGTTTTTT
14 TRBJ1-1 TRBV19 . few CASSIKGMRTEAFF TGTGCCAGTAGTATAAAGGGGATGAGGACTGAAGCTTTCTTT
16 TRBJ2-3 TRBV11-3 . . CASSSDYGIGTDTQYF TGTGCCAGCAGCTCTGATTACGGGATCGGAACAGATACGCAGTATTTT
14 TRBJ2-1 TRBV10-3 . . CAISESWNYNEQFF TGTGCCATCAGTGAGTCGTGGAACTACAATGAGCAGTTCTTC
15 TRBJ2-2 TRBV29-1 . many CSVGRSGTATGELFF TGCAGCGTTGGGAGGTCAGGGACTGCTACCGGGGAGCTGTTTTTT
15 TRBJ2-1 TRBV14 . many CASSQAGGGVNEQFF TGTGCCAGCAGCCAAGCCGGCGGAGGGGTGAATGAGCAGTTCTTC
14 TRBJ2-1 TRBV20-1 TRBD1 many CSAMPQGADNEQFF TGCAGTGCTATGCCGCAGGGGGCGGACAATGAGCAGTTCTTC
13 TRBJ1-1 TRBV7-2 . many CASSSEGYTEAFF TGTGCCAGCAGTTCGGAGGGTTACACTGAAGCTTTCTTT
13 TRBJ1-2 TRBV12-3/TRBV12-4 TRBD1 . CASSLADRDPFTF TGTGCCAGCTCCCTGGCGGACAGGGATCCTTTCACCTTC
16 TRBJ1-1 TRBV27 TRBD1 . CASSLSATGATVEAFF TGTGCCAGCAGTTTATCGGCGACAGGGGCCACGGTCGAGGCTTTCTTT
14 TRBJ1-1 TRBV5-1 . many CASSLTAPNTEAFF TGCGCCAGCAGCTTGACTGCCCCGAACACTGAAGCTTTCTTT
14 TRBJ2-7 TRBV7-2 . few CASSLGLASDEQYF TGTGCCAGCAGCTTAGGGCTAGCTTCCGACGAGCAGTACTTC
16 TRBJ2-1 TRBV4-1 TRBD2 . CASSPYLAGFVNEQFF TGCGCCAGCAGCCCATATCTAGCGGGATTCGTCAATGAGCAGTTCTTC
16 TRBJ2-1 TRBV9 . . CASSVSKARANNEQFF TGTGCCAGCAGCGTCAGTAAGGCTAGGGCCAACAATGAGCAGTTCTTC
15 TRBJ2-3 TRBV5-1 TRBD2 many CASSLQAGVADTQYF TGCGCCAGCAGCCTACAAGCGGGAGTGGCAGATACGCAGTATTTT
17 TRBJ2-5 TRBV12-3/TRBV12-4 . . CASSLVVGLPGLETQYF TGTGCCAGCAGTTTAGTCGTTGGTCTCCCCGGGCTGGAGACCCAGTACTTC
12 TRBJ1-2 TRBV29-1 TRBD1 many CSGEQGADGYTF TGCAGCGGCGAACAGGGGGCTGATGGCTACACCTTC
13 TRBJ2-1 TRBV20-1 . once CSASGRSYNEQFF TGCAGTGCTAGTGGGAGATCCTACAATGAGCAGTTCTTC
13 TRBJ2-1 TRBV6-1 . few CASTDGPGNEQFF TGTGCCAGCACCGATGGACCCGGTAATGAGCAGTTCTTC
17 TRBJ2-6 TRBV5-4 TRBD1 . CASSPTSTGSGANVLTF TGTGCCAGCAGCCCGACCTCGACAGGGTCTGGGGCCAACGTCCTGACTTTC
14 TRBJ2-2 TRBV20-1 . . CSARPPLADGELFF TGCAGTGCTAGACCTCCCCTGGCGGACGGGGAGCTGTTTTTT
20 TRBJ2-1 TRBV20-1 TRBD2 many CSARGVPGLAGVADYNEQFF TGCAGTGCTAGGGGGGTTCCGGGACTAGCGGGCGTGGCAGATTACAATGAGCAGTTCTTC
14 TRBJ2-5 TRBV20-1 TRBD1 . CSARADRGSETQYF TGCAGTGCTAGAGCCGACAGGGGTTCAGAGACCCAGTACTTC
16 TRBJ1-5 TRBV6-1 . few CASGRPQGRSNQPQHF TGTGCCAGCGGCAGGCCTCAGGGGCGTAGCAATCAGCCCCAGCATTTT
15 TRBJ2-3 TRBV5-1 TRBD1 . CASSWGGQGPDTQYF TGCGCCAGCAGCTGGGGGGGACAGGGTCCAGATACGCAGTATTTT
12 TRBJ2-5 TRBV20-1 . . CSASGREETQYF TGCAGTGCTAGCGGGCGGGAAGAGACCCAGTACTTC
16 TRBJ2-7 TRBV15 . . CATSRDRTGGMNEQYF TGTGCCACCAGCAGAGATCGAACAGGTGGTATGAATGAGCAGTACTTC
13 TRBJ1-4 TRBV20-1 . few CSARDNAEGKLFF TGCAGTGCTAGAGACAACGCCGAGGGTAAACTGTTTTTT
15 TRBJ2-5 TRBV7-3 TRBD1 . CASSLNSRGQETQYF TGTGCCAGCAGCTTAAACAGCAGGGGGCAAGAGACCCAGTACTTC
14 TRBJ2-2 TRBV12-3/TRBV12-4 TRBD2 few CASRETSGHIRLFF TGTGCCAGCAGGGAGACTAGCGGGCATATAAGGCTGTTTTTT
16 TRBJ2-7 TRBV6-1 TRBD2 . CASSHGGTSGRAAQYF TGTGCCAGCAGCCACGGGGGCACTAGCGGGAGGGCCGCCCAGTACTTC
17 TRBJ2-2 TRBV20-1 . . CSARVAYRASRAGELFF TGCAGTGCTAGAGTTGCGTACCGGGCCTCCAGAGCCGGGGAGCTGTTTTTT
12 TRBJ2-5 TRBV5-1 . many CASSLVAETQYF TGCGCCAGCAGCTTGGTTGCCGAGACCCAGTACTTC
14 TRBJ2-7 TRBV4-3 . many CASSTLQPPYEQYF TGCGCCAGCAGCACCCTACAGCCACCCTACGAGCAGTACTTC
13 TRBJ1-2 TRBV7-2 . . CASSLEIVYGYTF TGTGCCAGCAGCTTAGAAATTGTCTATGGCTACACCTTC
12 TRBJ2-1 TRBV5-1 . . CASRTDYNEQFF TGCGCCAGCAGAACTGATTACAATGAGCAGTTCTTC
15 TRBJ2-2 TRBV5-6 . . CASSPGGPNTGELFF TGTGCCAGCAGCCCCGGGGGGCCGAACACCGGGGAGCTGTTTTTT
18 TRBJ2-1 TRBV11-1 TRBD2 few CASSLVGPREGWINEQFF TGTGCCAGCAGCTTAGTCGGTCCCCGGGAGGGCTGGATCAATGAGCAGTTCTTC